Below, 28 T cell receptor beta chains from the same sample are listed, as sequenced in a study of PD-L1 blockade in urothelial cancer (TCRdb year 2017). Explained via the paper, the time point label denotes: pretreatment peripheral blood. The library was generated by the immunoSEQ multiplex PCR assay. The table comes from immuneACCESS by way of TCRdb, which keeps in-frame sequences with V and J called. Part of the clones is missing from these tables; in studies checked, under half for an unresolved V gene and the rest for unknown reasons. Recorded for this sample are about 39,000 clones; roughly nine tenths of them occurred a single time. Of the sample, around 11% falls within the top ten clones. The material sequenced was PBMCs, taken around atezolizumab (anti-PD-L1) treatment. The receptors come from a woman aged 55-69 years with urothelial cancer.

The chain links TRBV4-2 to TRBJ2-3; D is unclear. The V and J ends lost 4 bases and 6 bases respectively, with 17 bases between them. The CDR3 loop spans 15 amino acids. CDR1 and CDR2 from the germline V gene are LGHNA and YNFKEQ. CDR3 nucleotide sequence: TGTGCCAGCAGCCCAAGCACGAATTTTGTGGATACGCAGTATTTT. It is translated as CASSPSTNFVDTQYF.

The chain combines TRBV9 with TRBJ1-3, with D unresolved. V dropped 2 bases and J dropped 2 bases, with 14 bases sitting between them. The germline V gene has CDR1 SGDLS and CDR2 YYNGEE. The CDR3 loop spans 16 amino acids. CDR3 residues: CASSVKDGQTGNTIYF. Here the CDR3 DNA reads TGTGCCAGCAGCGTGAAAGATGGGCAAACTGGAAACACCATATATTTT.

V is TRBV9 and J is TRBJ1-6; D unresolved. CDR3 length: 15 residues. V was pared by 3 bases and J by 10 bases, with 17 bases between. Germline V CDR1 and CDR2: SGDLS, YYNGEE. CDR3 in amino acids: CASSAESAGGSPLHF. In nucleotides, the CDR3 is TGTGCCAGCAGCGCAGAGAGCGCGGGAGGGTCACCCCTCCACTTT.

The chain joins TRBV7-9 to TRBJ1-1; D perhaps matches TRBD1 (5 bases). Deletions cut 3 bases from V and 0 bases from J, with 11 bases between. The CDR3 consists of 15 residues. CDR1 and CDR2 from the germline V gene are SEHNR and FQNEAQ (reference sequence). The CDR3 DNA reads as TGTGCCAGCAGCTTCAAAGGGGAAATGAACACTGAAGCTTTCTTT. Translation: CASSFKGEMNTEAFF.

The J gene is TRBJ2-7, the V gene TRBV5-1; 12 bases match TRBD2. This CDR3 contains 16 residues. The germline V gene encodes CDR1 SGHRS and CDR2 YFSETQ. The trim removed 3 bases at V and 2 bases at J, leaving 6 bases unmatched. The CDR3 here is CASSWSSGRETYEQYF. The CDR3 DNA sequence: TGCGCCAGCAGCTGGTCTAGCGGGAGGGAGACCTACGAGCAGTACTTC. Using reference TRBV5-1 and TRBJ2-7 for the parts outside the CDR3, the full variable domain is KAGVTQTPRYLIKTRGQQVTLSCSPISGHRSVSWYQQTPGQGLQFLFEYFSETQRNKGNFPGRFSGRQFSNSRSEMNVSTLELGDSALYLCASSWSSGRETYEQYFGPGTRLTVT.

The rearrangement joins TRBV9 to TRBJ2-3; possibly TRBD1 for D (6 bases). The germline CDR1 and CDR2 sequences are SGDLS and YYNGEE. There are 14 residues in the CDR3. Trimming pared 0 bases from V and 4 bases from J, leaving 9 bases between. The CDR3 reads CASSVARGSDTQYF. The CDR3 DNA is TGTGCCAGCAGCGTAGCTAGGGGGTCAGATACGCAGTATTTT.

This chain connects TRBV7-8 to TRBJ2-5; 8 nucleotides agree with TRBD1. Germline loops: CDR1 SGHVS, CDR2 FQNEAQ. J lost 4 bases, V lost 1 base, and 5 bases had no gene match. The length of the CDR3 is 15 residues. The DNA of the CDR3 is TGTGCCAGCAGCTTAGACACAGGGGGAGGAGAGACCCAGTACTTC. Its translation: CASSLDTGGGETQYF.

The chain employs TRBV9 and TRBJ2-6, with 7 bases aligning to TRBD1. V trimming: 3 bases; J trimming: 1 base; junction bases outside the gene matches: 13. The germline CDR1 and CDR2 sequences are SGDLS and YYNGEE. The CDR3 has 19 residues. CDR3 sequence: CASSAALDRDGSGANVLTF. The CDR3 DNA sequence: TGTGCCAGCAGCGCCGCACTCGACAGGGACGGTTCTGGGGCCAACGTCCTGACTTTC.

The chain has TRBV9 and TRBJ2-6, with TRBD2 identical over 12 bases. CDR3 size: 18 residues. The junction had 7 bases not matched to a gene; V was cut back by 3 bases and J by 3 bases. Germline V CDR1 and CDR2: SGDLS, YYNGEE. CDR3 in DNA: TGTGCCAGCAGCGCCAGACTAGCGGGAGTGTTTGGGGCCAACGTCCTGACTTTC. It yields the protein CASSARLAGVFGANVLTF.

The V and J genes are TRBV7-6 and TRBJ2-7; 7 bases match TRBD2. The CDR3 is 15 amino acids. The V gene end was trimmed by 5 bases and the J gene end by 2 bases; junction bases not matched to a gene: 9. In germline, CDR1 is SGHVS, CDR2 FNYEAQ. The CDR3 here is CASSLRTSPTYEQYF. The DNA of the CDR3 is TGTGCCAGCAGCCTAAGGACTAGTCCTACCTACGAGCAGTACTTC. The full variable domain, in which reference TRBV7-6 and TRBJ2-7 provide the parts outside the CDR3, is GAGVSQSPRYKVTKRGQDVALRCDPISGHVSLYWYRQALGQGPEFLTYFNYEAQQDKSGLPNDRFSAERPEGSISTLTIQRTEQRDSAMYRCASSLRTSPTYEQYFGPGTRLTVT.

This chain links TRBV7-2 with TRBJ2-2; D is unclear. Germline V gene lookup returns CDR1 SGHTA and CDR2 FQGNSA. This CDR3 has 14 residues. The V end lost 3 bases, the J end lost 5 bases, and 10 bases lay between the germline ends. The CDR3 reads CASSFGRGTGELFF. The DNA of the CDR3 is TGTGCCAGCAGCTTTGGGCGTGGGACCGGGGAGCTGTTTTTT.

The CDR3 reads CAWKIQTNSYEQYF. In DNA form, the CDR3 reads TGTGCCTGGAAAATTCAGACTAACTCCTACGAGCAGTACTTC. The chain employs TRBV30 and TRBJ2-7; D might be TRBD2 (5 bases). This CDR3 spans 14 amino acids. Germline V CDR1 and CDR2: GTSNPN, SVGIG (reference sequence). Trimming removed 4 bases at V and 0 bases at J, with 13 bases between.

This chain connects TRBV9 to TRBJ2-1; TRBD2 might be the D (6 bases). CDR3 length: 15 amino acids. Germline loops: CDR1 SGDLS, CDR2 YYNGEE. Trimming stripped 0 bases from V and 7 bases from J, with 14 bases between. CDR3 nucleotides: TGTGCCAGCAGCGTAGGCCTGGCAGGGAGGAATGAGCAGTTCTTC. Translated: CASSVGLAGRNEQFF.

By share, this clone counts as medium-sized. V gene TRBV5-4 combines with J gene TRBJ2-6; a weak D match, TRBD2 (5 bases). Germline lookup yields CDR1 SGHNT and CDR2 YYREEE (reference sequence). The CDR3 contains 16 residues. V was clipped by 1 base and J by 2 bases, with 10 bases between them. In DNA, the CDR3 is TGTGCCAGCAGCTTGCTATCGGGAACTGGGGCCAACGTCCTGACTTTC. Translating it yields CASSLLSGTGANVLTF. The complete variable domain, with remaining parts taken from reference TRBV5-4 and TRBJ2-6, reads ETGVTQSPTHLIKTRGQQVTLRCSSQSGHNTVSWYQQALGQGPQFIFQYYREEENGRGNFPPRFSGLQFPNYSSELNVNALELDDSALYLCASSLLSGTGANVLTFGAGSRLTVL.

This clone was seen a few times. The V call is TRBV28, the J call TRBJ2-2; maybe TRBD2 (5 bases). The V end lost 2 bases, the J end lost 6 bases, and 7 bases lay between the germline ends. The CDR3 length is 13 residues. Germline V gives CDR1 MDHEN, CDR2 SYDVKM. The CDR3, as DNA: TGTGCCAGCAGTTTACGGGGTCCCGGGGAGCTGTTTTTT. Protein: CASSLRGPGELFF.

This clone was detected once. The chain is built from TRBV27 and TRBJ2-1; 7 bases match TRBD2. The germline V gene encodes CDR1 MNHEY and CDR2 SMNVEV (reference sequence). V lost 6 bases, J lost 5 bases, and 13 bases stayed unmatched. The CDR3 runs 16 residues. In nucleotides, the CDR3 is TGTGCCAGCAGCACTCCAGCTAGCGGAGCGCACAATGAGCAGTTCTTC. As protein: CASSTPASGAHNEQFF.

The CDR3 DNA reads TGTGCCAGCAGTATACTCAGGACTAGCGGCAGCACAGATACGCAGTATTTT. Translating it yields CASSILRTSGSTDTQYF. The chain joins TRBV28 to TRBJ2-3, with 10 bases fitting TRBD2. The CDR3 totals 17 residues. Germline assignment: CDR1 MDHEN and CDR2 SYDVKM. With V trimmed by 5 bases and J by 0 bases, 8 bases remained unmatched.

The chain links TRBV27 to TRBJ2-1, with a possible D match to TRBD1 (6 bases). The V gene's germline CDR1 is MNHEY and CDR2 SMNVEV (reference sequence). The germline V and J ends were trimmed by 3 bases and 2 bases, with 17 bases remaining between them. The CDR3 contains 17 residues. CDR3 nucleotide sequence: TGTGCCAGCAGTTTGTCAGGGGCGGTCCTCACCTACAATGAGCAGTTCTTC. As protein: CASSLSGAVLTYNEQFF.

The chain combines TRBV28 with TRBJ2-7; 8 nucleotides line up with TRBD2. From germline, CDR1 is MDHEN and CDR2 SYDVKM. The J segment lost 8 bases and the V segment lost 10 bases, leaving 10 bases of the junction unmatched. This CDR3 has 12 amino acids. Here the CDR3 DNA reads TGTGCCACCAGGACTCCTAGCGGGCAGCAGTACTTC. It yields the protein CATRTPSGQQYF.

The chain combines TRBV19 with TRBJ2-3; 9 bases are shared with TRBD2. The CDR3 has 15 residues. V was clipped by 4 bases and J by 1 base; unmatched bases: 3. Per germline, CDR1 LNHDA and CDR2 SQIVND (reference sequence). The CDR3 DNA follows: TGTGCCAGTAGTACGGCGGGAGGGGGCACAGATACGCAGTATTTT. This encodes CASSTAGGGTDTQYF.

This sequence joins TRBV11-2 and TRBJ2-5; TRBD1 is a possible D gene (6 bases). Germline lookup yields CDR1 SGHAT and CDR2 FQNNGV. The CDR3 is made up of 14 amino acids. Trimming shortened V by 1 base and J by 8 bases, and 14 bases separated the two germline ends. The CDR3 nucleotides read TGTGCCAGCAGCTTAGGTTCAGGGGTCCCAACCCAGTACTTC. Its protein product is CASSLGSGVPTQYF.

This clone has just a few counts. The chain is built from TRBV7-8 and TRBJ2-5; tentatively, D is TRBD1 (5 bases). In germline, CDR1 is SGHVS, CDR2 FQNEAQ. V lost 3 bases and J 4 bases, leaving 12 bases between the germline ends. The CDR3 spans 14 residues. CDR3 sequence (DNA): TGTGCCAGCAGCTTTAGGCGGCAGGGAGAGACCCAGTACTTC. Its translation: CASSFRRQGETQYF.

The V call is TRBV14, the J call TRBJ2-6; tentatively, D is TRBD1 (5 bases). Per germline, CDR1 SGHDN and CDR2 FVKESK. V lost 3 bases, J lost 0 bases, and 12 bases lay in between. The CDR3 has 17 amino acids. The CDR3 coding sequence is TGTGCCAGCAGCCACTTGACAGCCCCCTCTGGGGCCAACGTCCTGACTTTC. As protein: CASSHLTAPSGANVLTF.

The CDR3: CASSEGPGNNYGYTF. The CDR3 DNA follows: TGTGCCAGCAGTGAAGGGCCCGGGAACAACTATGGCTACACCTTC. The chain has TRBV6-1 and TRBJ1-2; D uncertain. CDR3 length: 15 residues. The V gene's germline CDR1 is MNHNS and CDR2 SASEGT. The germline V and J ends were trimmed by 1 base and 2 bases, with 11 bases remaining between them.

The V gene is TRBV7-2, the J gene TRBJ2-5; TRBD2 agrees at 10 bases. The trim removed 2 bases at V and 5 bases at J, leaving 5 bases unmatched. The CDR3 extends over 15 amino acids. Germline CDR1 is SGHTA and CDR2 is FQGNSA. This CDR3 is CASSLSGRAGETQYF. The CDR3 DNA follows: TGTGCCAGCAGCTTAAGCGGGAGGGCCGGGGAGACCCAGTACTTC.

The rearrangement joins TRBV7-8 to TRBJ1-1; tentative D call: TRBD1 (5 bases). There are 14 residues in the CDR3. Deletions cut 2 bases from V and 2 bases from J, with 9 bases between. The V gene's germline CDR1 is SGHVS and CDR2 FQNEAQ. The CDR3 protein is CASSLYRGNTEAFF. The DNA of the CDR3 is TGTGCCAGCAGCTTATATAGGGGCAACACTGAAGCTTTCTTT.

J is TRBJ1-1 and V is TRBV7-9; D not resolved. Trimming removed 3 bases at V and 1 base at J, with 12 bases between. CDR3 length: 15 amino acids. From germline, CDR1 is SEHNR and CDR2 FQNEAQ (reference sequence). CDR3 sequence reads: CASSFGGVSNTEAFF. The CDR3 nucleotides are TGTGCCAGCAGCTTCGGCGGGGTATCGAACACTGAAGCTTTCTTT.

The chain combines TRBV6-1 with TRBJ2-7, with TRBD1 identical over 8 bases. The V gene's germline CDR1 is MNHNS and CDR2 SASEGT. Germline trimming cut 2 bases from V and 3 bases from J; bases unmatched to any gene: 6. The CDR3 totals 15 residues. The CDR3 nucleotides are TGTGCCAGCAGTGAACTGACAGGGGTACTCTACGAGCAGTACTTC. Encoded protein: CASSELTGVLYEQYF.